This entry concerns a single TCR beta chain. Source study methods: Using reference gene primer amplification, nucleated cell counts were estimated. Libraries were prepared by immunoSEQ multiplex PCR; TCRdb keeps only in-frame clonotypes and omits some of them. That table gives V, J and clone size, and the DNA gave D and trimming. The data contain some 75,000 clones, 75% to 90% of them singletons. One Seattle source followed patients from active infection through their disease course. The V end was cut by 6 bases, the J end by 1 base, with 4 bases between. The CDR3 runs to 12 residues. This sample stems from a study of blood T cell repertoires in COVID-19. Study summary: COVID-19 samples, acute and convalescent, were from the United States, Italy and Spain. Sample material is recorded as cDNA or gDNA derived from T cells, B-cell-depleted T cells, or PBMCs.

The chain uses TRBV12-3 or TRBV12-4 and TRBJ1-5, with no clear D. The sequencing input was peripheral blood. This clonotype originated in an older man with COVID-19, enrolled during active disease. The CDR3 spells CASRQSNQPQHF. CDR3 in DNA: TGTGCCAGCAGACAAAGCAATCAGCCCCAGCATTTT.